This section outlines one TCR beta chain sequence together with its context. Only a few counts were recorded for this clonotype. It lacks a known antigen. Germline and junction disagree at one end, which may indicate a read error. The germline V gene supplies CDR1 SGHTA and CDR2 FQGNSA. Spanning cysteine to phenylalanine, the CDR3 consists of 15 amino acids. The CDR3 DNA has 45 bases and is translated from base 1. This record belongs to a study of T-cell reconstitution after alpha-beta-depleted transplantation in children (dated by TCRdb to about 2016). Regarding the complete study: T-cell immune reconstitution after TCRalphabeta/CD19-depleted allogeneic hematopoietic cell transplantation in children was quantitatively tracked in the study by means of TCR repertoire profiling.

Library creation used PCR. Sequencing instrument: Illumina HiSeq 2500. Molecular barcoding was employed in the preparation of TCR libraries, with unique molecular identifiers being used to normalize TCRbeta repertoire quantification. TCRdb itself trimmed the public reads at Q25 with fastp, ran MiXCR and retained productive beta chains. Duplicate CDR3 protein sequences are folded into a single record with the most common DNA and genes. The sample data list around 500,000 distinct CDR3 sequences, and 9.5% to 15% of these were observed just once. The top ten constitute less than 6.5% of the sample. Rearrangement joined TRBV7-2 to TRBJ2-1; the D gene could be either TRBD1 or TRBD2, each agreeing at 5 bases. Here the sequenced sample was PBMCs from the stem cell graft donor, taken from the stem cell graft. The sequence derives from a human donor who donated a stem cell graft to a child with combined immunodeficiency. The DNA is as follows: TGTGCCAGCACCTTAGCCGGGGACCCCTACAATGAGCAGTTCTTC. This sequence encodes CASTLAGDPYNEQFF.